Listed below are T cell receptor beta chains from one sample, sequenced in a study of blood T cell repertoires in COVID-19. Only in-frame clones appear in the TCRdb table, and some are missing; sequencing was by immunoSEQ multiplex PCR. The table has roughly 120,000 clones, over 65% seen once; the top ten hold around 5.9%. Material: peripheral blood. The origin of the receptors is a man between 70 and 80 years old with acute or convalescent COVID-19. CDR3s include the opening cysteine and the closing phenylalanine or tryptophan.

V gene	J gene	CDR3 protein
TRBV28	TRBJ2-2	CASSLFTGGTGELFF
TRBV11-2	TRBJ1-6	CASSLRQGGNSPLHF
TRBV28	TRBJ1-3	CASSLMRIGRTYSGNTIYF
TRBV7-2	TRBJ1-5	CASSLGAGEQPQHF
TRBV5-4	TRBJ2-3	CASSLGGDSRTDTQYF
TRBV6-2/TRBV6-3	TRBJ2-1	CASTPVRGGLVSYNEQFF
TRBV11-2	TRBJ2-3	CASSLGNSGSTDTQYF
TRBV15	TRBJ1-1	CATSRPLLNTEAFF
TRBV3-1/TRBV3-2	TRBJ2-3	CASSLGTSVADTQYF
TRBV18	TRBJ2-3	CASSPPGGTITDTQYF
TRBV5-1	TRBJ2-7	CASSFSERPYEQYF
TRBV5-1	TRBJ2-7	CASSPLGTGSLHEQYF
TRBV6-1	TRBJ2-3	CASSDGGTDTQYF
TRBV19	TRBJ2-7	CASSLQGHYEQYF
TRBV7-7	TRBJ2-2	CASSPWGDGELFF
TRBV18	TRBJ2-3	CASSPQSGADTQYF
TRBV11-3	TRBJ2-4	CASSLGGTSAIQAKNIQYF
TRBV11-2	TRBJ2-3	CASSLDSPLDTQYF
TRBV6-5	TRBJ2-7	CASSYFGRGRYEQYF
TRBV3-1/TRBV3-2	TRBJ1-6	CASSQGVRGALHF
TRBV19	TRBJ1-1	CASSVRDRGAEAFF
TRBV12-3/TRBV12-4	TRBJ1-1	CASSVPGHPEAFF
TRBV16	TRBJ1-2	CASSQSAGGLDYGYTF